A single sample gave rise to the 4 T cell receptor beta chains below, sequenced in a study of cytomegalovirus exposure and HLA in healthy donors (dated by TCRdb to 2017 to 2019). Library prep was done by the immunoSEQ multiplex PCR assay. For the multiplex PCR, a mixture combining 60 forward primers for TCR Vbeta segments and 13 reverse primers for TCR Jbeta segments was used. What TCRdb holds here is the immuneACCESS table cut down to in-frame rearrangements. Part of the clones is not present; checked against another copy, under half of the missing clones reflect an unresolved V gene, and the others are unexplained. In all, the sample holds 130,000 or so clones, and 60% to 85% of those were seen once. Clones ranked in the top ten supply 1.8% of the sample. Sequencing input: PBMCs. These receptors were taken from a female donor in good health and CMV-seropositive.

V is TRBV7-9 and J is TRBJ1-5, with a possible D match to TRBD1 (5 bases). Trimming took off 5 bases at V and 4 bases at J, with 9 bases between the two ends. The CDR3 length is 13 residues. The germline CDR1 and CDR2 sequences are SEHNR and FQNEAQ (reference sequence). CDR3 residues: CASSQGINQPQHF. The CDR3 coding sequence is TGTGCCAGCAGCCAGGGTATTAATCAGCCCCAGCATTTT.

V and J are TRBV27 and TRBJ1-2; D is ambiguous. Germline loops: CDR1 MNHEY, CDR2 SMNVEV (reference sequence). This CDR3 region has 12 residues. V lost 1 base and J lost 5, with 5 bases in between. The CDR3 sequence: CASSLYEYGYTF. CDR3 DNA: TGTGCCAGCAGTTTATATGAGTATGGCTACACCTTC.

This clone was counted a few times. V usage is TRBV6-5 and J usage is TRBJ1-5; 10 bases are shared with TRBD1. Germline-derived CDR1 and CDR2 are MNHEY and SVGAGI. This CDR3 contains 15 residues. V lost 6 bases to trimming and J lost 4 bases; unmatched junction nucleotides: 6. The chain's CDR3 is CASRPTGGLNQPQHF. As DNA, the CDR3 is TGTGCCAGCAGACCGACAGGGGGCTTGAATCAGCCCCAGCATTTT.

The genes are TRBV28 and TRBJ1-5; 9 bases agree with TRBD1. With V trimmed by 7 bases and J by 4 bases, 2 bases remained unmatched. This CDR3 is 13 amino acids long. The germline V gene encodes CDR1 MDHEN and CDR2 SYDVKM. CDR3 in amino acids: CASIGQGNQPQHF. DNA of the CDR3: TGTGCCAGCATCGGACAGGGGAATCAGCCCCAGCATTTT.